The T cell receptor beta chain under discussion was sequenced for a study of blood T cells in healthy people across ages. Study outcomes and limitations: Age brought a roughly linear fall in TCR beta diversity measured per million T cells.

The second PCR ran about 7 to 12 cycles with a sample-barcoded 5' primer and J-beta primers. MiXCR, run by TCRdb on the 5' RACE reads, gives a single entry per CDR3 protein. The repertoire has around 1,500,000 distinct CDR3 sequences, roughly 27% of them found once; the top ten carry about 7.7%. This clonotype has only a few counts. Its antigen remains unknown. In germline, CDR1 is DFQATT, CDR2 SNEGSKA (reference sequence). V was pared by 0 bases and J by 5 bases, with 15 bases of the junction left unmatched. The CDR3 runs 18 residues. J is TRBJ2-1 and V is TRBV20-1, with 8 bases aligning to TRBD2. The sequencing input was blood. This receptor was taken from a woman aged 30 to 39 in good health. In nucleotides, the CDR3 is TGCAGTGCTAGAGATCCGGGCGGGGGGCCCCAATCCCACAATGAGCAGTTCTTC. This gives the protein CSARDPGGGPQSHNEQFF.